One and the same sample provided the 2 T cell receptor beta chains below, sequenced in a study of graft-versus-host responses after intestinal transplantation. Only in-frame clones appear in the TCRdb table, and some are missing; sequencing was by immunoSEQ multiplex PCR. The repertoire holds roughly 11,000 clones, with approximately 90% as singletons. Documented time point: postoperative day 105 after intestinal transplantation (dayNNNN = postoperative day). Sample: PBMCs, taken 105 days after intestinal transplantation. The receptors here all came from a human patient who received an intestinal transplant, so some T cells may come from the graft donor.

This clone was found once. This sequence joins TRBV29-1 and TRBJ2-1; TRBD2 matches 10 bases. This CDR3 has 14 amino acids. Germline values: CDR1 SQVTM, CDR2 ANQGSEA. V lost 4 bases to trimming and J lost 7 bases; unmatched junction nucleotides: 7. This chain's CDR3 is CSVGASGGYNEQFF. The CDR3 nucleotides read TGCAGCGTTGGGGCTAGCGGGGGTTATAATGAGCAGTTCTTC.

This clone was counted a single time. The chain combines TRBV27 with TRBJ2-3; D might be TRBD2 (6 bases). Trimming stripped 0 bases from V and 2 bases from J, with 18 bases between. The CDR3 has 18 amino acids. Germline V gene data show CDR1 as MNHEY and CDR2 as SMNVEV (reference sequence). CDR3 in amino acids: CASSLSPIGGRFTDTQYF. The CDR3 DNA is TGTGCCAGCAGTTTATCCCCAATCGGGGGTCGTTTCACAGATACGCAGTATTTT.